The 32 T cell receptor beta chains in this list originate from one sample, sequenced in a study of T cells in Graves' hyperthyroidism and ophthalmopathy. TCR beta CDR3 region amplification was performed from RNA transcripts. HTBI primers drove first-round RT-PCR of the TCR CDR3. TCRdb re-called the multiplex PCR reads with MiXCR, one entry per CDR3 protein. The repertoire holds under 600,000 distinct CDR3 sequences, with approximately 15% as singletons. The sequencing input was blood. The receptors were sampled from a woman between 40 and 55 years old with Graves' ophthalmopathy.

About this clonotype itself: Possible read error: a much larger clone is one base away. The DNA for the CDR3 is TGTGCCAGCAGTGCCCAGCGGAACACTGAAGCTTTCTTT. Its protein product is CASSAQRNTEAFF. The chain links TRBV6-1 to TRBJ1-1; unclear D gene. Germline CDR1 and CDR2: MNHNS and SASEGT. Trimming took 4 bases from V and 1 from J, leaving 7 bases between them. The CDR3 spans 13 residues.

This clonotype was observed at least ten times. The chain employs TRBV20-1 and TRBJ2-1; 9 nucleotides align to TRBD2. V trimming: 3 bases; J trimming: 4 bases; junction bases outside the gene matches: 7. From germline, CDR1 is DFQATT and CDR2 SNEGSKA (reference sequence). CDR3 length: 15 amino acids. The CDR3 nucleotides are TGCAGTGCTAGGGCCCTAGCGGGGAGATACAATGAGCAGTTCTTC. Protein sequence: CSARALAGRYNEQFF.

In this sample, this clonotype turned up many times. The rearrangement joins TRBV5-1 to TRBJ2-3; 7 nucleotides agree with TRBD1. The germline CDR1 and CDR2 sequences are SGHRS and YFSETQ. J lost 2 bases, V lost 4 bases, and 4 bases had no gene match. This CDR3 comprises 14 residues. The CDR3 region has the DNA TGCGCCAGCAGCCGGGACAGCTACACAGATACGCAGTATTTT. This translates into CASSRDSYTDTQYF.

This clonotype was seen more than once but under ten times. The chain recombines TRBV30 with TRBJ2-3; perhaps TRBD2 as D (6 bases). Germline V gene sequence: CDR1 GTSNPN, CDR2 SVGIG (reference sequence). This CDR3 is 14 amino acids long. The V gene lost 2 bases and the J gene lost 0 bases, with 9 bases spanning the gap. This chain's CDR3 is CAWSRGSSTDTQYF. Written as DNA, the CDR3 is TGTGCCTGGAGTCGGGGGTCTAGCACAGATACGCAGTATTTT.

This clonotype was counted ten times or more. In nucleotides, the CDR3 is TGCGCCAGCAGCTTGGGTAGCGGGAGCTACAATGAGCAGTTCTTC. It is translated as CASSLGSGSYNEQFF. The chain has TRBV5-1 and TRBJ2-1, with 9 bases fitting TRBD2. Germline CDR1 and CDR2: SGHRS and YFSETQ. The CDR3 runs 15 residues. V trimming: 0 bases; J trimming: 3 bases; junction bases outside the gene matches: 1.

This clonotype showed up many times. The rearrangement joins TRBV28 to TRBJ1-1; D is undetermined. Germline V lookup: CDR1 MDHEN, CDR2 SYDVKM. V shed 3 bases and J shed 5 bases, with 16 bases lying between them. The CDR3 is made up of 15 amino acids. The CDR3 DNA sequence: TGTGCCAGCAGTTTCGCAGGCCCGGATGGTACTGAAGCTTTCTTT. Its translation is CASSFAGPDGTEAFF.

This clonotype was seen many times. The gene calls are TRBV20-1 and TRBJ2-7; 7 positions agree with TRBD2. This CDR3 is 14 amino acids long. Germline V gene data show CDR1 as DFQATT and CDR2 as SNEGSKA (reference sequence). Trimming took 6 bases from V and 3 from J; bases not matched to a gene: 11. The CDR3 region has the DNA TGCAGTGCCGCAGGACTAGTATACAACTACGAGCAGTACTTC. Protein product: CSAAGLVYNYEQYF.

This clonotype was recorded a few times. CDR3 sequence (DNA): TGTGCCAGTAGTATGTGGCAGCGGCCCACCGGGGAGCTGTTTTTT. It is translated as CASSMWQRPTGELFF. This sequence joins TRBV19 and TRBJ2-2; TRBD2 might be the D (5 bases). This CDR3 is 15 amino acids long. V lost 3 bases, J lost 4 bases, and 12 bases lay in between. Germline assignment: CDR1 LNHDA and CDR2 SQIVND (reference sequence).

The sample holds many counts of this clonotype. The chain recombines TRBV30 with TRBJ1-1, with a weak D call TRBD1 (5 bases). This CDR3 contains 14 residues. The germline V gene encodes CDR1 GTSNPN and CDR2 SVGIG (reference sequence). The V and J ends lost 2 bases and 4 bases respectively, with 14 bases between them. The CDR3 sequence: CAWSFDSRGTEAFF. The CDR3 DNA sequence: TGTGCCTGGAGTTTCGACAGTCGTGGCACTGAAGCTTTCTTT.

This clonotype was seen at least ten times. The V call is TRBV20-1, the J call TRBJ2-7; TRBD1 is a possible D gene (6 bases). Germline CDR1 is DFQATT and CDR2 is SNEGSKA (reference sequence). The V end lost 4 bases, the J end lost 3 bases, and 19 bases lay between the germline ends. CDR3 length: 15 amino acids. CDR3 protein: CSATSDSKEYYEQYF. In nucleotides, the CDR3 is TGCAGTGCTACCTCGGACAGCAAAGAGTACTACGAGCAGTACTTC.

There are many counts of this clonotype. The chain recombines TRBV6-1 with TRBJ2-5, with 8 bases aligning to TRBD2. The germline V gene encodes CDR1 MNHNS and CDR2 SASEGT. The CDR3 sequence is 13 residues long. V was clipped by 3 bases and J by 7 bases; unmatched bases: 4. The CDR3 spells CASSDGTRVTQYF. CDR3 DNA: TGTGCCAGCAGTGATGGGACTAGGGTGACCCAGTACTTC.

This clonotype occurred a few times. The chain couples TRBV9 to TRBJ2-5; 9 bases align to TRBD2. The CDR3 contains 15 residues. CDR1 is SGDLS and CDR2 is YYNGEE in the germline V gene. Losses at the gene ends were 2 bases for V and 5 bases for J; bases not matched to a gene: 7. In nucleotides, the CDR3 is TGTGCCAGCAGCGTGGGGACTAGCAATTTGGAGACCCAGTACTTC. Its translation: CASSVGTSNLETQYF.

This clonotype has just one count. The CDR3 nucleotides are TGTGCCAGCTCACCGTACCGACCGGACCGGGCAGATACGCAGTATTTT. This codes for CASSPYRPDRADTQYF. The V gene is TRBV18, the J gene TRBJ2-3; no firm D call. The germline CDR1 and CDR2 sequences are KGHSH and LQKENI. This CDR3 spans 16 amino acids. Trimming took off 3 bases at V and 4 bases at J, with 17 bases between the two ends.

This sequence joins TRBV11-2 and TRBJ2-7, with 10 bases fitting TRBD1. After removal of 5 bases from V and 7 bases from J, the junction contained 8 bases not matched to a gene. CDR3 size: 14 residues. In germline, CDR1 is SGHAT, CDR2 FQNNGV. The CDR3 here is CASSADRGRREQYF. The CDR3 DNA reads TGTGCCAGCAGCGCAGACAGGGGGCGGCGGGAGCAGTACTTC.

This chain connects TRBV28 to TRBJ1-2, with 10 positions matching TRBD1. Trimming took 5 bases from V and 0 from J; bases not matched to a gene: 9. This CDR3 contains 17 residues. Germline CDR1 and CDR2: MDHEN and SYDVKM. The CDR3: CASSVGQGGTANYGYTF. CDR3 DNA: TGTGCCAGCAGTGTTGGACAGGGGGGTACAGCTAACTATGGCTACACCTTC.

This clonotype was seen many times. The CDR3 DNA follows: TGTGCCAGCAGTTTCCGGGAAACAGATACGCAGTATTTT. Protein sequence: CASSFRETDTQYF. The rearrangement uses TRBV6-2 or TRBV6-3 and TRBJ2-3; a weak D match, TRBD2 (5 bases). This CDR3 contains 13 residues. Germline CDR1 and CDR2: MNHEY and SVGEGT. Trimming stripped 4 bases from V and 3 bases from J, with 8 bases between.

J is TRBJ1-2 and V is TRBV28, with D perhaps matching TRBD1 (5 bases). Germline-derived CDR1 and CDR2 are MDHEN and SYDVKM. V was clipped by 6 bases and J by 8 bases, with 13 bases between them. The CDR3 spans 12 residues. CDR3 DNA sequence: TGTGCCAGCAGGGGGGACGCGAGAGGCTACACCTTC. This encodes CASRGDARGYTF.

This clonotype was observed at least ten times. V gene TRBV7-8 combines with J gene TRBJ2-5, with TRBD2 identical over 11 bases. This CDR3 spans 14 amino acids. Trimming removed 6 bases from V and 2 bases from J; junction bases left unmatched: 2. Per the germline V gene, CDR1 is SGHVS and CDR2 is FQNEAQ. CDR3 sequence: CASSLAGGQETQYF. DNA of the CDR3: TGTGCCAGCAGTCTAGCGGGAGGACAAGAGACCCAGTACTTC.

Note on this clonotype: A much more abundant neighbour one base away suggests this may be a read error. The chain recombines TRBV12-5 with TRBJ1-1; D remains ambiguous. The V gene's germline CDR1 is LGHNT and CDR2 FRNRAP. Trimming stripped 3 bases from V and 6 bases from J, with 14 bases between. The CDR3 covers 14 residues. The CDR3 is CASGFPTHASEAFF. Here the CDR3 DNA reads TGTGCTAGTGGTTTCCCGACCCATGCCTCTGAAGCTTTCTTT.

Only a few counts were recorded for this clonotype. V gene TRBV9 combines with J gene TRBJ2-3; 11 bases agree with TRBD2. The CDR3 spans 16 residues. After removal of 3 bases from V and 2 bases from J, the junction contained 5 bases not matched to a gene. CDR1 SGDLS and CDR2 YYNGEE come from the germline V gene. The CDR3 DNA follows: TGTGCCAGCAGCGCCCGTAGCGGGGGGGACACAGATACGCAGTATTTT. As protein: CASSARSGGDTDTQYF.

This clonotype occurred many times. The CDR3 loop is CASSYLGLASEQFF. DNA of the CDR3: TGTGCCAGCAGTTACTTAGGACTAGCGAGCGAGCAGTTCTTC. The chain has TRBV6-5 and TRBJ2-1, with 9 bases fitting TRBD2. CDR1 and CDR2 (germline): MNHEY, SVGAGI. Trimming removed 1 base from V and 10 bases from J; junction bases left unmatched: 5. The CDR3 contains 14 residues.

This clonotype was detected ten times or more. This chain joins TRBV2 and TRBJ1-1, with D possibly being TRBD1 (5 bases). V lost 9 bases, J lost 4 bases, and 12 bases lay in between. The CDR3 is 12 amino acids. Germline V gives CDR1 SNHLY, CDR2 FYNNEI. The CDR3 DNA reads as TGTGCCAGGGGAGCTGGGGGCACTGAAGCTTTCTTT. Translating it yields CARGAGGTEAFF. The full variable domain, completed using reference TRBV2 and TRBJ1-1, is EPEVTQTPSHQVTQMGQEVILRCVPISNHLYFYWYRQILGQKVEFLVSFYNNEISEKSEIFDDQFSVERPDGSNFTLKIRSTKLEDSAMYFCARGAGGTEAFFGQGTRLTVV.

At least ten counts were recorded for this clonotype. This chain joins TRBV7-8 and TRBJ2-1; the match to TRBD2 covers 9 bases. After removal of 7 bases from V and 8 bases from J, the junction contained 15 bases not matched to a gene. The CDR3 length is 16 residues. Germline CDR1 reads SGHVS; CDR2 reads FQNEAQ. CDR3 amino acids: CASTSLTGTSLDEQFF. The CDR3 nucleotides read TGTGCCAGCACGAGTTTGACCGGGACTAGCCTCGATGAGCAGTTCTTC.

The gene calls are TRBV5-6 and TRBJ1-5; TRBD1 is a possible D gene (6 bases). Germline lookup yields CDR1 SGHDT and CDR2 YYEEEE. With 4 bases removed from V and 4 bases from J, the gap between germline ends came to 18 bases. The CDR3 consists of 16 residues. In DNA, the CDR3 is TGTGCCAGCAGCGGGCCGGGGGGGGCCTGGAATCAGCCCCAGCATTTT. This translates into CASSGPGGAWNQPQHF.

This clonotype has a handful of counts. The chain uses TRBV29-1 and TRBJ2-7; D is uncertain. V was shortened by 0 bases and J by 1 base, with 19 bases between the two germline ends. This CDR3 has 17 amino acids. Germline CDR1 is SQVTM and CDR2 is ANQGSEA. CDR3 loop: CSVEDPVDGAPSYEQYF. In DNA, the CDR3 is TGCAGCGTTGAAGATCCTGTTGACGGAGCCCCGTCCTACGAGCAGTACTTC.

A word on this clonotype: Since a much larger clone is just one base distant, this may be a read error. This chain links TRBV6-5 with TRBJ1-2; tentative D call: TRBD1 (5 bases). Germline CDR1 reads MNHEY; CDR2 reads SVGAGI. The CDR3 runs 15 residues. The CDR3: CAGSYTTGTNYGYTF. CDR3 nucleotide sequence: TGTGCCGGCAGTTATACGACGGGGACCAACTATGGCTACACCTTC.

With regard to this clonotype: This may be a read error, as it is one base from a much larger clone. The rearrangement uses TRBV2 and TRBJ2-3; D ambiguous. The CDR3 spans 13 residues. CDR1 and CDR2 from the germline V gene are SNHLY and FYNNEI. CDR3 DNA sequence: TGTGCCGGCAGTCGAGAAAACACAGATACGCAGTATTTT. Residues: CAGSRENTDTQYF.

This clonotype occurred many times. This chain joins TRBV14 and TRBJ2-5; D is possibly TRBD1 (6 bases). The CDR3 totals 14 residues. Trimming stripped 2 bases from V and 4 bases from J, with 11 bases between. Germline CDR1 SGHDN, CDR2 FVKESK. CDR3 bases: TGTGCCAGCAGCCAATCGGACAGCGGAGAGACCCAGTACTTC. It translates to CASSQSDSGETQYF.

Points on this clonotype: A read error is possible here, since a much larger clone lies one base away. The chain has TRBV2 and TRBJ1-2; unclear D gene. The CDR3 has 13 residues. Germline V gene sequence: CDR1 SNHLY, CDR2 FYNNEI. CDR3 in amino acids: CPSSVGLNYGYTF. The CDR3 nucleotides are TGTCCCAGCAGTGTGGGCCTGAACTATGGCTACACCTTC.

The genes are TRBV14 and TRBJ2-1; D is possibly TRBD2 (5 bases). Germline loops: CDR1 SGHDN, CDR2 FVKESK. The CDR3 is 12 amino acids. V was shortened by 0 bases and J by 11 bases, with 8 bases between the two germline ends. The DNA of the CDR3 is TGTGCCAGCAGCCAAGAGATAGCGCAGCAGTTCTTC. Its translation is CASSQEIAQQFF.

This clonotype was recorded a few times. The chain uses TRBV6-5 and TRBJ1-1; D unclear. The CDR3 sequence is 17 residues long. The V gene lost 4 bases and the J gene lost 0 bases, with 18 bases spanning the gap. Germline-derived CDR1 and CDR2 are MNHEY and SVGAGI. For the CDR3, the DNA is TGTGCCAGCAGTTTTGGAAGAGGAAGTAGGATGAACACTGAAGCTTTCTTT. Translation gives CASSFGRGSRMNTEAFF.

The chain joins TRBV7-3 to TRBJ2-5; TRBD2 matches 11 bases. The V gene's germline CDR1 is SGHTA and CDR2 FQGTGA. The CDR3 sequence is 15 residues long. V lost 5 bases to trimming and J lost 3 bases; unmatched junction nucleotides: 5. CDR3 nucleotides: TGTGCCAGCAGCCCGCATAGCGGGGGGGAAGAGACCCAGTACTTC. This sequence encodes CASSPHSGGEETQYF. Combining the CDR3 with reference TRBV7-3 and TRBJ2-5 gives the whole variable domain GAGVSQTPSNKVTEKGKYVELRCDPISGHTALYWYRQSLGQGPEFLIYFQGTGAADDSGLPNDRFFAVRPEGSVSTLKIQRTERGDSAVYLCASSPHSGGEETQYFGPGTRLLVL.